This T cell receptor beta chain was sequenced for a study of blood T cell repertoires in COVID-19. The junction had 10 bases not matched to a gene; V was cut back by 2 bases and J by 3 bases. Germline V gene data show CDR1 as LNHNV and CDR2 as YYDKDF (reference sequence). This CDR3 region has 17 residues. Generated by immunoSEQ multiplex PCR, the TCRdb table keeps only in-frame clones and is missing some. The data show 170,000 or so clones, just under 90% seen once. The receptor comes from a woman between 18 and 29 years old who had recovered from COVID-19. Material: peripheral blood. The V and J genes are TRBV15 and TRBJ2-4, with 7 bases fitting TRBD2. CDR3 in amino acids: CATSRSRGEGVKNIQYF. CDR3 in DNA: TGTGCCACCAGCAGAAGCCGGGGGGAAGGGGTCAAAAACATTCAGTACTTC.